The 31 T cell receptor beta chains below come from one sample, sequenced in a study of cytomegalovirus exposure and HLA in healthy donors. PCR employed 60 Vbeta and 13 Jbeta primers. The table came from immunoSEQ multiplex PCR; TCRdb's copy has only in-frame clones and leaves some out. The table has about 160,000 clones, about 75% seen once. The specimen sequenced was PBMCs. These receptors were obtained from a female donor in good health and CMV-seronegative.

This chain links TRBV19 with TRBJ2-2; TRBD1 matches 9 bases. Germline V gene data show CDR1 as LNHDA and CDR2 as SQIVND (reference sequence). This CDR3 comprises 16 residues. The J segment lost 5 bases and the V segment lost 2 bases, leaving 6 bases of the junction unmatched. The CDR3 is CASSISTGGRTGELFF. As DNA, the CDR3 is TGTGCCAGTAGTATATCTACAGGGGGCCGTACCGGGGAGCTGTTTTTT.

This clone was observed a few times. V is TRBV25-1 and J is TRBJ2-1; perhaps TRBD1 as D (6 bases). The CDR3 covers 14 residues. Trimming stripped 8 bases from V and 7 bases from J, with 18 bases between. Germline CDR1 MGHDK, CDR2 SYGVNS. CDR3 protein: CASSVQGFDNEQFF. In DNA, the CDR3 is TGTGCCAGCTCTGTACAGGGCTTTGATAATGAGCAGTTCTTC.

J is TRBJ1-2 and V is TRBV15; D is perhaps TRBD1 (6 bases). The CDR3 runs to 13 residues. Germline V gives CDR1 LNHNV, CDR2 YYDKDF (reference sequence). V was clipped by 5 bases and J by 3 bases, with 10 bases between them. The CDR3, as DNA: TGTGCCACCAGCGGCACAGGGCACTATGGCTACACCTTC. It specifies CATSGTGHYGYTF.

The chain employs TRBV29-1 and TRBJ2-5; the D is unclear. CDR3 length: 14 residues. The V end lost 0 bases, the J end lost 3 bases, and 11 bases lay between the germline ends. CDR1 is SQVTM, CDR2 ANQGSEA, per germline. Here the CDR3 reads CSVEDPGPKETQYF. CDR3 in DNA: TGCAGCGTTGAAGATCCAGGTCCTAAAGAGACCCAGTACTTC.

This chain joins TRBV4-2 and TRBJ2-1; possible D gene TRBD2, 5 bases. V was trimmed by 1 base and J by 0 bases, leaving 10 bases between them. The germline CDR1 and CDR2 sequences are LGHNA and YNFKEQ. The CDR3 is 16 amino acids. CDR3 sequence reads: CASSQVSGGSYNEQFF. CDR3 coding DNA: TGTGCCAGCAGCCAAGTAAGCGGTGGCTCCTACAATGAGCAGTTCTTC.

This clone was observed once. The genes are TRBV10-3 and TRBJ1-2; D gene unclear. The CDR3 covers 13 residues. Germline lookup yields CDR1 ENHRY and CDR2 SYGVKD. Trimming shortened V by 8 bases and J by 3 bases, and 13 bases separated the two germline ends. The CDR3 spells CAIYLREDYGYTF. The CDR3 DNA reads TGTGCCATCTACCTTCGGGAAGACTATGGCTACACCTTC.

The DNA of the CDR3 is TGTGCCAGCAGCTCCGACAGGGGTGAAAAACTGTTTTTT. Protein: CASSSDRGEKLFF. This chain connects TRBV5-6 to TRBJ1-4; 8 nucleotides align to TRBD1. V was clipped by 3 bases and J by 7 bases; unmatched bases: 2. The CDR3 runs to 13 residues. CDR1 SGHDT and CDR2 YYEEEE come from the germline V gene.

The chain is built from TRBV2 and TRBJ2-7, with 10 bases fitting TRBD1. CDR1 and CDR2 from the germline V gene are SNHLY and FYNNEI. The CDR3 runs to 13 residues. The ends lost 7 bases at V and 5 bases at J; junction bases unmatched: 5. The CDR3 DNA reads as TGTGCCAGCAATGGGGACAGGGGAAACGAGCAGTACTTC. This codes for CASNGDRGNEQYF.

The chain couples TRBV6-7 to TRBJ2-7; TRBD1 matches at 8 bases. TRBV6-7 qualifies as an ORF whose function is uncertain. The CDR3 contains 13 residues. Trimming cost V 5 bases and J 6 bases; bases outside gene matches: 6. DNA for the CDR3: TGTGCCAGCAGTGACCGGACAGGGCGCGAGCAGTACTTC. It specifies CASSDRTGREQYF.

The chain recombines TRBV29-1 with TRBJ2-1, with D uncertain. V was cut by 3 bases and J by 16 bases, with 13 bases left in between. Germline assignment: CDR1 SQVTM and CDR2 ANQGSEA. This CDR3 comprises 10 residues. CDR3 in amino acids: CSVETSRQFF. CDR3 nucleotide sequence: TGCAGCGTTGAGACTTCTAGGCAATTCTTC.

V and J are TRBV6-5 and TRBJ2-7, with 9 bases fitting TRBD2. CDR1 MNHEY and CDR2 SVGAGI come from the germline V gene. The CDR3 is 15 amino acids. With 5 bases clipped from V and 7 bases from J, the junction kept 12 bases outside the gene matches. This chain's CDR3 is CASSPGLAWDGEQYF. In nucleotides, the CDR3 is TGTGCCAGCAGTCCCGGACTAGCGTGGGACGGGGAGCAGTACTTC.

This chain links TRBV19 with TRBJ2-1; 11 bases are a match to TRBD2. Germline V gene sequence: CDR1 LNHDA, CDR2 SQIVND (reference sequence). CDR3 length equals 15 residues. Germline trimming cut 6 bases from V and 8 bases from J; bases unmatched to any gene: 9. The CDR3 bases are TGTGCCAGTAGCATGACTAGCGGGAAATTATATGAGCAGTTCTTC. Translating gives CASSMTSGKLYEQFF.

This clone was seen a single time. The chain joins TRBV10-1 to TRBJ2-7; a weak D match, TRBD1 (6 bases). The ends were cut back, 0 bases at V and 3 bases at J, with 12 bases in the middle. This CDR3 has 15 residues. Germline CDR1 and CDR2: WNHNN and SYGVQD (reference sequence). The CDR3 region is CASSESGRDNYEQYF. The CDR3 bases are TGCGCCAGCAGTGAGTCGGGCCGGGACAACTACGAGCAGTACTTC.

The rearrangement uses TRBV5-1 and TRBJ1-1; D not resolved. From germline, CDR1 is SGHRS and CDR2 YFSETQ. Trimming took off 2 bases at V and 1 base at J, with 18 bases between the two ends. This CDR3 is 17 amino acids long. CDR3 protein: CASSFPPERVPNTEAFF. CDR3 nucleotide sequence: TGCGCCAGCAGCTTCCCCCCGGAGAGGGTCCCGAACACTGAAGCTTTCTTT.

This clone came up a few times. The CDR3 nucleotides are TGTGCCAGCGGACAGGGGACTGAAGCTTTCTTT. Translating gives CASGQGTEAFF. The chain couples TRBV9 to TRBJ1-1; TRBD1 matches at 9 bases. Per germline, CDR1 SGDLS and CDR2 YYNGEE. This CDR3 is 11 amino acids long. V trimming: 7 bases; J trimming: 5 bases; junction bases outside the gene matches: 0.

This chain joins TRBV15 and TRBJ1-5, with 8 bases matching TRBD1. The CDR3 runs 17 residues. V lost 0 bases, J lost 0 bases, and 4 bases stayed unmatched. The germline CDR1 and CDR2 sequences are LNHNV and YYDKDF (reference sequence). The CDR3 sequence is CATSRDRTGYSNQPQHF. As DNA, the CDR3 is TGTGCCACCAGCAGAGATCGGACAGGGTATAGCAATCAGCCCCAGCATTTT. The full variable domain, completed using reference TRBV15 and TRBJ1-5, is DAMVIQNPRYQVTQFGKPVTLSCSQTLNHNVMYWYQQKSSQAPKLLFHYYDKDFNNEADTPDNFQSRRPNTSFCFLDIRSPGLGDTAMYLCATSRDRTGYSNQPQHFGDGTRLSIL.

The rearrangement links TRBV29-1 to TRBJ1-1; 9 bases are a match to TRBD1. The J segment lost 2 bases and the V segment lost 4 bases, leaving 5 bases of the junction unmatched. In germline, CDR1 is SQVTM, CDR2 ANQGSEA. The CDR3 length is 14 residues. The CDR3: CSVGRTGVNTEAFF. The CDR3, as DNA: TGCAGCGTTGGACGGACAGGGGTAAACACTGAAGCTTTCTTT.

This chain links TRBV2 with TRBJ2-1, with TRBD2 matching over 7 bases. V shed 4 bases, J shed 7 bases, and the junction held 13 bases outside the gene matches. CDR1 is SNHLY, CDR2 FYNNEI, per germline. CDR3 length: 16 amino acids. The CDR3 DNA sequence: TGTGCCAGCAGTGGTAGCCCCCAGCGGGGTCTAAATGAGCAGTTCTTC. Encoded protein: CASSGSPQRGLNEQFF.

The rearrangement joins TRBV5-1 to TRBJ1-2; TRBD1 aligns across 10 bases. J gave up 9 bases and V 7 bases, and 9 bases lay outside the gene matches. CDR3 length: 13 residues. CDR1 is SGHRS, CDR2 YFSETQ, per germline. This CDR3 is CASGTGQGISYTF. In DNA form, the CDR3 reads TGCGCCAGCGGGACGGGACAGGGGATCAGCTACACCTTC.

The gene calls are TRBV2 and TRBJ2-3; D is ambiguous. Trimming took off 0 bases at V and 0 bases at J, with 13 bases between the two ends. This CDR3 comprises 17 residues. Germline V gene data show CDR1 as SNHLY and CDR2 as FYNNEI. CDR3 DNA: TGTGCCAGCAGTGAAGCGAAGGAACTATCTAGCACAGATACGCAGTATTTT. It codes for CASSEAKELSSTDTQYF.

The chain uses TRBV6-4 and TRBJ2-7, with 8 bases fitting TRBD1. The V gene end was trimmed by 7 bases and the J gene end by 7 bases; junction bases not matched to a gene: 18. The CDR3 loop spans 16 amino acids. Germline CDR1 reads MRHNA; CDR2 reads SNTAGT. The CDR3 nucleotides read TGTGCCAGCACCCCCCCCCGGAGGACAGGGCCGCGGGAGCAGTACTTC. This translates into CASTPPRRTGPREQYF.

This clone was seen more than once but under ten times. The chain combines TRBV4-2 with TRBJ1-6; no clear D gene. From germline, CDR1 is LGHNA and CDR2 YNFKEQ. V shed 0 bases and J shed 7 bases, with 16 bases lying between them. The CDR3 extends over 17 amino acids. The CDR3 protein is CASSQDHSRKLNSPLHF. As DNA, the CDR3 is TGTGCCAGCAGCCAAGACCACAGCAGGAAGTTGAATTCACCCCTCCACTTT.

J is TRBJ2-7 and V is TRBV5-1, with 10 bases fitting TRBD2. This CDR3 has 15 residues. Germline V gene lookup returns CDR1 SGHRS and CDR2 YFSETQ. J gave up 5 bases and V 2 bases, and 7 bases lay outside the gene matches. The chain's CDR3 is CASSLPGTSVNEQYF. In nucleotides, the CDR3 is TGCGCCAGCAGCTTACCCGGGACTAGCGTCAACGAGCAGTACTTC.

The rearrangement links TRBV21-1 to TRBJ1-4. TRBV21-1 is described as a pseudogene. This CDR3 region has 14 residues. In DNA form, the CDR3 reads TGTGCCAGCAGCAATTTCGGGGGGAATGAAAAACTGTTTTTT. Its translation is CASSNFGGNEKLFF.

The rearrangement uses TRBV9 and TRBJ1-1, with 9 bases fitting TRBD1. Germline-derived CDR1 and CDR2 are SGDLS and YYNGEE. The CDR3 has 17 amino acids. The trim removed 1 base at V and 0 bases at J, leaving 7 bases unmatched. This CDR3 is CASSVIGQGIMNTEAFF. The CDR3 bases are TGTGCCAGCAGCGTAATAGGACAGGGGATAATGAACACTGAAGCTTTCTTT.

This chain links TRBV4-1 with TRBJ2-1; 7 bases align to TRBD2. The CDR3 contains 15 residues. CDR1 MGHRA and CDR2 YSYEKL come from the germline V gene. With V trimmed by 5 bases and J by 1 base, 5 bases remained unmatched. CDR3 in amino acids: CASSLAGLSYNEQFF. CDR3 bases: TGCGCCAGCAGCTTAGCGGGTCTGTCCTACAATGAGCAGTTCTTC.

V and J are TRBV6-4 and TRBJ2-1; 8 nucleotides match TRBD2. V dropped 3 bases and J dropped 8; count of bases not matched to a gene: 9. This CDR3 has 15 amino acids. CDR1 MRHNA and CDR2 SNTAGT come from the germline V gene. The CDR3 region has the DNA TGTGCCAGCAGTGAAACTGACGGGGGGGCTGATGAGCAGTTCTTC. Protein sequence: CASSETDGGADEQFF.

The chain carries TRBV5-1 and TRBJ1-1; 9 nucleotides align to TRBD1. The V gene's germline CDR1 is SGHRS and CDR2 YFSETQ. The CDR3 totals 13 residues. Germline trimming cut 6 bases from V and 10 bases from J; bases unmatched to any gene: 10. The CDR3 coding sequence is TGCGCCAGCATGGGGGGGGGACAGGGAAGAGCTTTCTTT. Translated: CASMGGGQGRAFF.

The rearrangement joins TRBV6-5 to TRBJ1-4; D is uncertain. Germline values: CDR1 MNHEY, CDR2 SVGAGI. Trimming removed 6 bases at V and 7 bases at J, with 15 bases between. There are 14 residues in the CDR3. CDR3 loop: CASSLRGGGEKLFF. CDR3 nucleotides: TGTGCCAGCAGCCTGCGAGGAGGAGGTGAAAAACTGTTTTTT.

This chain uses TRBV12-5 with TRBJ1-1, with D unresolved. Germline V gene sequence: CDR1 LGHNT, CDR2 FRNRAP. The V and J ends lost 5 bases and 0 bases respectively, with 7 bases between them. There are 13 residues in the CDR3. Here the CDR3 DNA reads TGTGCTAGTGGTCTTGAGATGAACACTGAAGCTTTCTTT. Translating gives CASGLEMNTEAFF.

In this sample, this clone turned up a few times. Here the CDR3 reads CASSLYTGQGYEKLFF. The CDR3 DNA reads TGTGCCAGTAGTCTATATACGGGACAGGGGTATGAAAAACTGTTTTTT. V gene TRBV19 combines with J gene TRBJ1-4, with TRBD1 identical over 10 bases. CDR3 length: 16 amino acids. Per germline, CDR1 LNHDA and CDR2 SQIVND (reference sequence). V gave up 5 bases and J gave up 6 bases; unmatched junction bases: 9.